This T cell receptor (beta chain) appears in the sequencing data of a study of Tregs in tolerant kidney transplant recipients. Broader study findings: Tregs expanded with activated donor B cells seemed most donor-specific.

Germline V lookup: CDR1 SGHRS, CDR2 YFSETQ. The CDR3 loop spans 14 amino acids. V was shortened by 2 bases and J by 4 bases, with 10 bases between the two germline ends. This clone was found once. The antigen is unknown. TCRdb's copy holds only in-frame clones and misses some; the assay was immunoSEQ multiplex PCR. The sample lists fewer than 20,000 clones, 82% seen once, with roughly 2.5% in the top ten. This sequence joins TRBV5-1 and TRBJ1-3; weak D call: TRBD1 (6 bases). Sequencing was carried out using Tregs from blood. The TCR was taken from a human donor in good health. CDR3 amino acids: CASSLPGAGNTIYF. Here the CDR3 DNA reads TGCGCCAGCAGCTTACCAGGGGCGGGAAACACCATATATTTT.